This is a list of T cell receptor beta chains from one sample in a study of identical twins. TCRdb used MiXCR to reprocess the 5' RACE reads, holding one entry per CDR3 protein. The table includes around 220,000 distinct CDR3 sequences, 11% to 15% detected once. The specimen was memory (CD45RO+) T cells sorted from blood. Every receptor here comes from a woman in her late teens or twenties in good health. Each CDR3 is given with its conserved first and last residue. A D gene is named only where the DNA matches it firmly. The size entry is marked missing in some rows and otherwise reads once, few, many or a size class.

>-|many|TRBJ1-3|TRBV28
TGTGCCAGCAGTCGGACTCCTGGAAACACCATATATTTT
CASSRTPGNTIYF
>-|many|TRBJ1-5|TRBV6-5
-
CASSSSDRGGYQPQHF
>-|-|TRBJ1-2|TRBV12-3/TRBV12-4
TGTGCCAGCAGCCTCTTGGGCAGCTACTATGGCTACACCTTC
CASSLLGSYYGYTF
>TRBD2|-|TRBJ2-2|TRBV11-2
TGTGCCAGCAGCTTAGGTGGTGGCGGGAGGGTCACCGGGGAGCTGTTTTTT
CASSLGGGGRVTGELFF
>-|many|TRBJ2-1|TRBV5-1
TGCGCCAGCAGCCGTAGCACCAATGAGCAGTTCTTC
CASSRSTNEQFF
>-|few|TRBJ2-1|TRBV10-3
TGTGCCATCAGTGGCGGGAAGCTTGTGAATGAGCAGTTCTTC
CAISGGKLVNEQFF
>TRBD2|-|TRBJ2-2|TRBV12-3/TRBV12-4
TGTGCCAGCACCTACGGGGTAGCGGGGTCGGCCGGGGAGCTGTTTTTT
CASTYGVAGSAGELFF
>TRBD2|many|TRBJ2-1|TRBV12-3/TRBV12-4
TGTGCCAGCAGTCCAAGGACTAGCGGGATTCTAGGCCGTGAGCAGTTCTTC
CASSPRTSGILGREQFF
>TRBD2|few|TRBJ2-7|TRBV20-1
TGCAGTGCTGCGGGGACTAGCGGGATACACGAGCAGTACTTC
CSAAGTSGIHEQYF
>-|few|TRBJ2-3|TRBV7-9
TGTGCCAGCAGCCCCACCCTAGCGACTAGCACAGATACGCAGTATTTT
CASSPTLATSTDTQYF
>-|few|TRBJ2-7|TRBV12-3/TRBV12-4
TGTGCCAGCAGTTTCGGTAACTCCTACGAGCAGTACTTC
CASSFGNSYEQYF
>TRBD1|many|TRBJ1-4|TRBV2
TGTGCCAGCAGCGGACAGGGACCAGTTAATGAAAAACTGTTTTTT
CASSGQGPVNEKLFF
>-|-|TRBJ2-3|TRBV20-1
TGCAGTGCTAGAGATCCCGGGGGTAGGGCTAGCACAGATACGCAGTATTTT
CSARDPGGRASTDTQYF
>TRBD1|-|TRBJ2-6|TRBV10-3
TGTGCCATCAGTGATAGGGACAGCCGATCTGGGGCCAACGTCCTGACTTTC
CAISDRDSRSGANVLTF
>TRBD2|-|TRBJ2-1|TRBV6-1
TGTGCCAGCACCTCTGCCGGGACTAGCGTAAATGAGCAGTTCTTC
CASTSAGTSVNEQFF
>-|-|TRBJ2-3|TRBV7-2
TGTGCCAGCAGCTTAAGGGTTATGACAGATACGCAGTATTTT
CASSLRVMTDTQYF
>-|many|TRBJ2-7|TRBV20-1
TGCAGCGCTCGAAGCTCCTACGAGCAGTACTTC
CSARSSYEQYF
>TRBD2|-|TRBJ2-7|TRBV20-1
TGCAGTGCTAGAGATCTCTTGCGGGGGAGGTACTACGAGCAGTACTTC
CSARDLLRGRYYEQYF
>-|-|TRBJ1-1|TRBV21-1
TGTGCCAGCAGCAAGGAACAGGGCCCTGGCACTGAAGCTTTCTTT
CASSKEQGPGTEAFF
>TRBD1|many|TRBJ2-1|TRBV6-5
TGTGCCAGCAGTTCACGATCCGGGACAGGACCCTACAATGAGCAGTTCTTC
CASSSRSGTGPYNEQFF
>-|-|TRBJ1-2|TRBV9
TGTGCCAGCGCTAGCTTAGGCACCTTC
CASASLGTF
>TRBD2|-|TRBJ2-3|TRBV5-1
TGCGCCAGCAGCTTGGGCCCAGCTAGCGGGGGGGATACGCAGTATTTT
CASSLGPASGGDTQYF
>-|-|TRBJ1-1|TRBV20-1
TGCAGTGCTAGGAACTCTGGCACTGAAGCTTTCTTT
CSARNSGTEAFF
>-|-|TRBJ2-3|TRBV7-2
TGTGCCAGCAGCTTACAGACTAACACAGATACGCAGTATTTT
CASSLQTNTDTQYF
>TRBD2|few|TRBJ2-5|TRBV11-2
TGTGCCAGCAGCCGACGGGAGGCAGGGCCGGAGACCCAGTACTTC
CASSRREAGPETQYF
>-|few|TRBJ2-3|TRBV20-1
TGCAGTTTTAGGGGGGAGAGCACAGATACGCAGTATTTT
CSFRGESTDTQYF
>-|many|TRBJ2-3|TRBV29-1
TGCAGCGTTGAAAAACCACAAGGGGATAGCACAGATACGCAGTATTTT
CSVEKPQGDSTDTQYF
>TRBD2|-|TRBJ2-2|TRBV3-1
TGTGCCAGCAGCCAAAACCTAGCGGGGGGTCCACCCGGGGAGCTGTTTTTT
CASSQNLAGGPPGELFF
>TRBD2|-|TRBJ2-1|TRBV3-1
TGTGCCAGCAGCCAAGCCCCAGGACTAGCCGGCGAGCAGTTCTTC
CASSQAPGLAGEQFF
>TRBD1|few|TRBJ1-5|TRBV12-3/TRBV12-4
TGTGCCAGCAGTTTCACAGGGGGGATTAGGAATCAGCCCCAGCATTTT
CASSFTGGIRNQPQHF
>-|-|TRBJ2-7|TRBV20-1
TGCAGTGCTAGACCAGGGTCTAGCTCCTACGAGCAGTACTTC
CSARPGSSSYEQYF
>-|few|TRBJ2-2|TRBV4-1
TGCGCCAGCAGAGAAGCCGGGGGGCGCACCGGGGAGCTGTTTTTT
CASREAGGRTGELFF
>-|many|TRBJ1-5|TRBV20-1
TGCAGTGCTCGGGACGACCCCAATCAGCCCCAGCATTTT
CSARDDPNQPQHF
>TRBD2|-|TRBJ2-6|TRBV18
TGTGCCAGCTCACTCACTAGCGGGACCAACGTCCTGACTTTC
CASSLTSGTNVLTF
>-|-|TRBJ2-5|TRBV5-6
TGTGCCAGCAGCTTGGTACGACGGAACCAAGAGACCCAGTACTTC
CASSLVRRNQETQYF
>TRBD1|many|TRBJ1-2|TRBV20-1
TGCAGTGCGCCCGACAGGGGGGGACGACGTAACTATGGCTACACCTTC
CSAPDRGGRRNYGYTF
>TRBD1|-|TRBJ2-7|TRBV4-2
TGTGCCAGCAGCACCCGGGACAGGGCCGACGAGCAGTACTTC
CASSTRDRADEQYF
>-|many|TRBJ1-1|TRBV6-5
TGTGCCAGCAGTTACGGGGCTGGGAACACTGAAGCTTTCTTT
CASSYGAGNTEAFF
>-|few|TRBJ1-2|TRBV7-8
TGTGCCAGCAGCTTAACTTCGGCGGTTGACTATGGCTACACCTTC
CASSLTSAVDYGYTF
>TRBD1|-|TRBJ2-4|TRBV19
TGTGCCACCCGGACAGGGCTTGACATTCAGTACTTC
CATRTGLDIQYF
>TRBD2|few|TRBJ2-2|TRBV5-8
TGTGCCAGCAGCACAAGGACTAGCGTAAACACCGGGGAGCTGTTTTTT
CASSTRTSVNTGELFF
>-|few|TRBJ1-3|TRBV18
TGTGCCAGCTCACCCGGGACGTCGGACACCATATATTTT
CASSPGTSDTIYF
>-|-|TRBJ2-3|TRBV15
TGTGCCACCAGCACCGATCCAGGTCGCACAGATACGCAGTATTTT
CATSTDPGRTDTQYF
>-|-|TRBJ2-2|TRBV6-5
TGTGCCAGCAGTTCCCCCTACACCGGGGAGCTGTTTTTT
CASSSPYTGELFF
>TRBD2|few|TRBJ2-3|TRBV25-1
TGTGCCAGCACTGACCACCTAGCGGGGGAGCATTTT
CASTDHLAGEHF
>-|-|TRBJ1-6|TRBV6-5
TGTGCCAGCAGTTACTCTATTCAGTTAAATTCACCCCTCCACTTT
CASSYSIQLNSPLHF
>TRBD2|-|TRBJ2-1|TRBV10-1
TGCGCCAGCAGTGTGTTTAGCGGGAGTCCATTAAGGGAGCAGTTCTTC
CASSVFSGSPLREQFF
>TRBD1|few|TRBJ1-6|TRBV2
TGTGCCAGCAGTGACCAGGGACAGCTCCCGACGTCGAATATCCACTTT
CASSDQGQLPTSNIHF
>TRBD2|-|TRBJ2-1|TRBV24-1
TGTGCCACCAGTGGGGCGGGGGAGTACAATGAGCAGTTCTTC
CATSGAGEYNEQFF
>-|-|TRBJ2-7|TRBV12-3/TRBV12-4
TGTGCCAGCATGAGCGTAAGCGAGCAGTACTTC
CASMSVSEQYF
>-|-|TRBJ2-2|TRBV15
TGTGCCACCAGCAGAGTGAGGACCGGGGAGCTGTTTTTT
CATSRVRTGELFF
>TRBD2|few|TRBJ2-3|TRBV9
TGTGCCAGCAGCGGAGAGACTAGCGGGGAGAGGTTGATGCAGTATTTT
CASSGETSGERLMQYF
>-|few|TRBJ1-6|TRBV6-1
TGTGCCAGCAGTGATTGGCGATTTAATTCACCCCTCCACTTT
CASSDWRFNSPLHF
>-|-|TRBJ2-7|TRBV11-2
TGTGCCAGCAGCTTAGAAGGCAGGGGCGCCTACGAGCAGTACTTC
CASSLEGRGAYEQYF
>TRBD2|-|TRBJ2-3|TRBV11-2
TGTGCCAGCAGCTTAGTAGGAGGTAGCGGGAGTAGTGGAGATACGCAGTATTTT
CASSLVGGSGSSGDTQYF
>TRBD2|-|TRBJ2-5|TRBV10-3
TGTGCCATCAGTGAGGGACTAGACCCAGAGACCCAGTACTTC
CAISEGLDPETQYF
>-|-|TRBJ2-6|TRBV5-1
TGCGCCAGCAGCTCCGGGACACCGTACTCTGGGGCCAACGTCCTGACTTTC
CASSSGTPYSGANVLTF
>-|-|TRBJ2-3|TRBV29-1
TGCAGCGTTGGGCGCGGGTTAGTGGAGACTACCATAACAGATACGCAGTATTTT
CSVGRGLVETTITDTQYF